This TCR beta chain is from a study of cytomegalovirus exposure and HLA in healthy donors. Study information: The 110 million or so unique TCR beta sequences, from about 180 million T cells, were found by an earlier analysis.

Germline loops: CDR1 SEHNR, CDR2 FQNEAQ (reference sequence). This CDR3 has 18 residues. V trimming: 10 bases; J trimming: 7 bases; junction bases outside the gene matches: 21. PCR used 60 Vbeta primers and 13 Jbeta primers. Data came from immunoSEQ multiplex PCR; TCRdb stores just in-frame clones and leaves some out. The sample consists of some 130,000 clones, 70% to 85% of them appearing once. Study-level results: Later analysis showed TCR association rates varying by HLA locus, highest for DRB1 and lowest for HLA-C. An analysis was carried out at a later point. It showed that HLA-associated TCR beta chains were more clonally expanded than equally common non-associated chains.

Comment on this clone: Its antigen remains unknown.

The sequence was obtained from a female donor in good health and CMV-seronegative. V and J are TRBV7-9 and TRBJ2-2; 10 bases line up with TRBD2. Sequences were obtained from PBMCs. The CDR3 loop is CAIRLAEREGPRVGELFF. CDR3 in DNA: TGTGCCATCCGCCTGGCGGAGCGGGAGGGTCCTCGAGTCGGGGAGCTGTTTTTT.